This passage covers 9 T cell receptor beta chains from one sample sequenced in a study of OX40 agonist ivuxolimab in advanced cancers. The protocol was immunoSEQ multiplex PCR, while the TCRdb copy is restricted to in-frame clones and leaves out a portion. Seen here are under 25,000 clones, about 88% observed once, and the top ten hold around 50%. The source material was CD4+ or CD8+ T cells sorted from blood, sampled in a trial of the OX40 agonist ivuxolimab. These receptors were obtained from an adult with an advanced solid tumor such as melanoma, head and neck, liver or kidney cancer.

The CDR3 loop reads CAIRGQPAEGYTF. The CDR3 DNA reads as TGTGCCATCAGAGGACAGCCTGCCGAGGGCTACACCTTC. The V gene is TRBV10-3, the J gene TRBJ1-2, with a tentative D call TRBD1 (6 bases). Germline CDR1 is ENHRY and CDR2 is SYGVKD. This CDR3 is built from 13 residues. V shed 6 bases and J shed 8 bases, with 16 bases lying between them.

The chain uses TRBV5-1 and TRBJ2-3; the D is unclear. V was cut by 1 base and J by 2 bases, with 8 bases left in between. This CDR3 region has 14 residues. In germline, CDR1 is SGHRS, CDR2 YFSETQ. The CDR3 nucleotides read TGCGCCAGCAGCTTGCACGTAGACACAGATACGCAGTATTTT. This sequence encodes CASSLHVDTDTQYF.

This rearrangement joins TRBV7-9 to TRBJ2-7; 8 bases are a match to TRBD2. Germline CDR1 reads SEHNR; CDR2 reads FQNEAQ (reference sequence). V was clipped by 3 bases and J by 6 bases; unmatched bases: 10. The CDR3 sequence is 15 residues long. CDR3 loop: CASSFPGLGRVEQYF. CDR3 nucleotide sequence: TGTGCCAGCAGCTTCCCGGGACTAGGAAGGGTCGAGCAGTACTTC.

V and J are TRBV5-1 and TRBJ1-1; no definite D call. From germline, CDR1 is SGHRS and CDR2 YFSETQ. The CDR3 contains 11 residues. The V and J ends lost 2 bases and 4 bases respectively, with 3 bases between them. CDR3 loop: CASSFGTEAFF. In DNA form, the CDR3 reads TGCGCCAGCAGCTTTGGCACTGAAGCTTTCTTT. Using reference TRBV5-1 and TRBJ1-1 for the parts outside the CDR3, the full variable domain is KAGVTQTPRYLIKTRGQQVTLSCSPISGHRSVSWYQQTPGQGLQFLFEYFSETQRNKGNFPGRFSGRQFSNSRSEMNVSTLELGDSALYLCASSFGTEAFFGQGTRLTVV.

Note on this clone: The junction and the germline gene differ at one end; a read error may be behind it. The chain joins TRBV2 to TRBJ2-5; the D gene is possibly TRBD2 (5 bases). There are 15 residues in the CDR3. Per germline, CDR1 SNHLY and CDR2 FYNNEI. The chain's CDR3 is CASSKAGEYQETQYF. CDR3 bases: TGTGCCAGCAGTAAAGCCGGGGAGTACCAAGAGACCCAGTACTTC.

The chain combines TRBV5-6 with TRBJ2-7, with 10 nucleotides matching TRBD2. The germline V gene encodes CDR1 SGHDT and CDR2 YYEEEE. CDR3 size: 14 residues. Losses at the gene ends were 4 bases for V and 5 bases for J; bases not matched to a gene: 6. In DNA, the CDR3 is TGTGCCAGCAGCCGTAGCGGGAGGAAGGACGAGCAGTACTTC. This encodes CASSRSGRKDEQYF.

This clone is labeled as medium-sized. CDR3 nucleotides: TGTGCCAGCAGTGACACCCGGGAAAACTATGGCTACACCTTC. Encoded protein: CASSDTRENYGYTF. The V and J genes are TRBV2 and TRBJ1-2, with no clear D. The germline V and J ends were trimmed by 3 bases and 2 bases, with 10 bases remaining between them. Germline V lookup: CDR1 SNHLY, CDR2 FYNNEI. The CDR3 contains 14 residues.

The chain recombines TRBV27 with TRBJ2-7; D remains ambiguous. CDR1 and CDR2 (germline): MNHEY, SMNVEV (reference sequence). V was clipped by 4 bases and J by 2 bases, with 6 bases between them. The CDR3 covers 12 residues. The CDR3 DNA sequence: TGTGCCAGCAGTTGGGCTACCTACGAGCAGTACTTC. It translates to CASSWATYEQYF.

The chain has TRBV27 and TRBJ1-5; D remains ambiguous. Trimming pared 0 bases from V and 5 bases from J, leaving 8 bases between. Germline V CDR1 and CDR2: MNHEY, SMNVEV (reference sequence). The CDR3 is made up of 14 amino acids. CDR3 residues: CASSLSGAYQPQHF. CDR3 nucleotide sequence: TGTGCCAGCAGTTTATCGGGAGCATATCAGCCCCAGCATTTT.